One and the same sample provided the 30 T cell receptor beta chains below, sequenced in a study of T cell responses to AZD1222 COVID-19 vaccine. Generated by immunoSEQ multiplex PCR, the TCRdb table keeps only in-frame clones and is missing some. The sample lists 65,000 to 100,000 clones; around 93% were seen once. The input for sequencing was peripheral blood, taken 28 days after the second AZD1222 dose. The source of these receptors is an adult who received the AZD1222 COVID-19 vaccine.

The rearrangement links TRBV7-9 to TRBJ1-1, with D tentatively TRBD1 (5 bases). The CDR3 runs to 11 residues. Trimming shortened V by 5 bases and J by 11 bases, and 12 bases separated the two germline ends. Germline V CDR1 and CDR2: SEHNR, FQNEAQ (reference sequence). Written as DNA, the CDR3 is TGTGCCAGCAGCCCACAACAGGTGGCTTTCTTT. This codes for CASSPQQVAFF.

V usage is TRBV18 and J usage is TRBJ1-1; weak D call: TRBD1 (6 bases). The CDR3 extends over 15 amino acids. Trimming removed 2 bases at V and 3 bases at J, with 13 bases between. In germline, CDR1 is KGHSH, CDR2 LQKENI. CDR3 bases: TGTGCCAGCTCACCAAGACAGGCGTTGGACACTGAAGCTTTCTTT. It is translated as CASSPRQALDTEAFF.

The rearrangement links TRBV19 to TRBJ2-6; D is tentatively TRBD1 or TRBD2 (5 bases each). This CDR3 has 17 amino acids. Trimming left V 6 bases short and J 1 base short, with 16 bases between. Germline CDR1 is LNHDA and CDR2 is SQIVND (reference sequence). CDR3 in amino acids: CASRTPGTVSGANVLTF. CDR3 DNA: TGTGCCAGTAGGACTCCCGGGACGGTATCTGGGGCCAACGTCCTGACTTTC.

The chain combines TRBV14 with TRBJ2-1; 11 positions agree with TRBD2. After removal of 2 bases from V and 6 bases from J, the junction contained 0 bases not matched to a gene. CDR3 length equals 14 residues. Germline assignment: CDR1 SGHDN and CDR2 FVKESK. The CDR3 coding sequence is TGTGCCAGCAGCCAACTAGCGGGGGGCAATGAGCAGTTCTTC. Encoded protein: CASSQLAGGNEQFF.

This clone was found once. This chain connects TRBV3-1 (or the pseudogene TRBV3-2) to TRBJ2-1; a possible D gene is TRBD2 (6 bases). Trimming pared 4 bases from V and 6 bases from J, leaving 10 bases between. Germline CDR1 and CDR2: LGHDT and YNNKEL (reference sequence). The CDR3 extends over 13 amino acids. The DNA of the CDR3 is TGTGCCAGCAGCCTCCGGGAGTTCAATGAGCAGTTCTTC. Its translation: CASSLREFNEQFF.

The J gene is TRBJ1-6, the V gene TRBV9; 7 bases line up with TRBD1. The germline gives CDR1 SGDLS, CDR2 YYNGEE. With 5 bases clipped from V and 6 bases from J, the junction kept 8 bases outside the gene matches. This CDR3 is 15 amino acids long. The CDR3 bases are TGTGCCAGCAGGCAGGGGGGGGGCGGTAATTCACCCCTCCACTTT. It is translated as CASRQGGGGNSPLHF.

The chain joins TRBV30 to TRBJ1-2, with 8 bases lining up with TRBD1. V was clipped by 0 bases and J by 3 bases; unmatched bases: 12. The V gene's germline CDR1 is GTSNPN and CDR2 SVGIG (reference sequence). The length of the CDR3 is 17 residues. This CDR3 is CAWSVPPARGQDYGYTF. The CDR3 nucleotides are TGTGCCTGGAGTGTACCTCCCGCCAGGGGGCAGGACTATGGCTACACCTTC.

DNA of the CDR3: TGTGCCAGCAGTTTTAGGAGGGACGCTGGCTACACCTTC. This sequence encodes CASSFRRDAGYTF. The chain employs TRBV28 and TRBJ1-2, with a weak D call TRBD1 (5 bases). Trimming removed 3 bases from V and 7 bases from J, with 12 bases in between. The CDR3 is made up of 13 amino acids. CDR1 is MDHEN, CDR2 SYDVKM, per germline.

This chain joins TRBV3-1 (or the pseudogene TRBV3-2) and TRBJ1-6, with 8 bases identical to TRBD1. CDR1 and CDR2 from the germline V gene are LGHDT and YNNKEL (reference sequence). The CDR3 has 16 amino acids. V lost 1 base, J lost 14 bases, and 13 bases stayed unmatched. CDR3 in amino acids: CASSQGTGPGILTLHF. The CDR3 nucleotides are TGTGCCAGCAGCCAAGGGACAGGGCCCGGCATACTGACCCTCCACTTT.

J is TRBJ2-3 and V is TRBV18; D gene unclear. Germline V gives CDR1 KGHSH, CDR2 LQKENI. Trimming took 0 bases from V and 1 from J, leaving 8 bases between them. The CDR3 contains 15 residues. The CDR3 reads CASSPPSEGTDTQYF. The DNA of the CDR3 is TGTGCCAGCTCACCACCAAGCGAAGGCACAGATACGCAGTATTTT.

This chain uses TRBV19 with TRBJ2-7, with TRBD2 identical over 9 bases. The CDR3 runs to 14 residues. Trimming removed 6 bases from V and 4 bases from J; junction bases left unmatched: 7. Per the germline V gene, CDR1 is LNHDA and CDR2 is SQIVND (reference sequence). CDR3: CASSPGLASYEQYF. The CDR3 coding sequence is TGTGCCAGTAGCCCGGGACTAGCATCGTACGAGCAGTACTTC.

The V gene is TRBV3-1 (or the pseudogene TRBV3-2), the J gene TRBJ2-2; 9 nucleotides line up with TRBD2. Trimming removed 4 bases from V and 6 bases from J; junction bases left unmatched: 3. Germline V gene sequence: CDR1 LGHDT, CDR2 YNNKEL (reference sequence). The CDR3 loop spans 14 amino acids. The CDR3, as DNA: TGTGCCAGCAGCCCTAGCGGGGCCCCCGGGGAGCTGTTTTTT. The encoded protein is CASSPSGAPGELFF.

The chain links TRBV5-1 to TRBJ1-2; 9 positions agree with TRBD1. Germline V gene lookup returns CDR1 SGHRS and CDR2 YFSETQ. The CDR3 runs 12 residues. Trimming cost V 4 bases and J 7 bases; bases outside gene matches: 2. The CDR3 region is CASSTGGSGYTF. The CDR3 bases are TGCGCCAGCAGCACAGGGGGCTCTGGCTACACCTTC.

A single count supports this clone. V gene TRBV27 combines with J gene TRBJ2-1; 8 bases match TRBD2. The CDR3 covers 17 residues. Germline V gene lookup returns CDR1 MNHEY and CDR2 SMNVEV (reference sequence). Trimming took 0 bases from V and 1 from J; bases not matched to a gene: 5. CDR3 sequence: CASSLSVAGLSYNEQFF. CDR3 in DNA: TGTGCCAGCAGTTTATCGGTAGCGGGGTTGTCCTACAATGAGCAGTTCTTC.

The CDR3 bases are TGTGCCAGCAGTTTTCGGGAGACCATAAATCAGCCCCAGCATTTT. Protein sequence: CASSFRETINQPQHF. The gene calls are TRBV28 and TRBJ1-5; D ambiguous. This CDR3 comprises 15 residues. V lost 3 bases, J lost 4 bases, and 13 bases lay in between. Germline V gene data show CDR1 as MDHEN and CDR2 as SYDVKM.

This chain joins TRBV13 and TRBJ2-2; TRBD2 aligns across 7 bases. The junction had 15 bases not matched to a gene; V was cut back by 5 bases and J by 3 bases. The germline gives CDR1 PRHDT, CDR2 FYEKMQ (reference sequence). CDR3 size: 18 residues. For the CDR3, the DNA is TGTGCCAGCAGCCCACGACCCCGGGGGACTACCTACACCGGGGAGCTGTTTTTT. It codes for CASSPRPRGTTYTGELFF.

The CDR3 spells CAWNPGQLLSGELFF. The CDR3 region has the DNA TGTGCCTGGAACCCCGGCCAGTTATTGTCCGGGGAGCTGTTTTTT. J is TRBJ2-2 and V is TRBV30; no clear D gene. With 4 bases removed from V and 6 bases from J, the gap between germline ends came to 18 bases. The germline gives CDR1 GTSNPN, CDR2 SVGIG (reference sequence). This CDR3 contains 15 residues.

The CDR3 region is CASSLLRQIGEQYF. DNA of the CDR3: TGTGCCAGCAGTCTCTTACGTCAGATTGGGGAGCAGTACTTC. V gene TRBV28 combines with J gene TRBJ2-7; D remains unclear. Germline V lookup: CDR1 MDHEN, CDR2 SYDVKM. This CDR3 has 14 residues. The germline V and J ends were trimmed by 5 bases and 7 bases, with 18 bases remaining between them.

This chain connects TRBV30 to TRBJ2-7; D is undetermined. Germline CDR1 and CDR2: GTSNPN and SVGIG (reference sequence). The CDR3 loop spans 14 amino acids. Trimming cost V 4 bases and J 4 bases, with 17 bases left between them. The CDR3 region is CAWKPFTDMYEQYF. The CDR3 DNA sequence: TGTGCCTGGAAGCCTTTCACAGATATGTACGAGCAGTACTTC.

This clone was seen just once. V gene TRBV7-8 combines with J gene TRBJ1-1; no firm D call. Trimming stripped 1 base from V and 6 bases from J, with 12 bases between. In germline, CDR1 is SGHVS, CDR2 FQNEAQ. CDR3 length: 14 residues. In nucleotides, the CDR3 is TGTGCCAGCAGCTTAGAATGGGGTGTGCCTGAAGCTTTCTTT. Its protein is CASSLEWGVPEAFF.

This rearrangement joins TRBV6-1 to TRBJ2-7, with a possible D match to TRBD1 (6 bases). The CDR3 runs to 13 residues. Germline assignment: CDR1 MNHNS and CDR2 SASEGT. V was clipped by 1 base and J by 5 bases, with 9 bases between them. The CDR3 DNA follows: TGTGCCAGCAGTGAAGAGGGGGTCCACGAGCAGTACTTC. As protein: CASSEEGVHEQYF.

This chain joins TRBV6-5 and TRBJ2-2; unclear D gene. The germline CDR1 and CDR2 sequences are MNHEY and SVGAGI. Trimming pared 6 bases from V and 7 bases from J, leaving 18 bases between. CDR3 length: 15 amino acids. The DNA for the CDR3 is TGTGCCAGCAGATACAGAGAATTCGCTATCGGGGAGCTGTTTTTT. Translation: CASRYREFAIGELFF.

The chain links TRBV18 to TRBJ2-6; no firm D call. CDR3 length: 15 residues. CDR1 is KGHSH, CDR2 LQKENI, per germline. V lost 0 bases to trimming and J lost 4 bases, with 7 bases between them. DNA of the CDR3: TGTGCCAGCTCACCACCTGCGGCGGGGGCCAACGTCCTGACTTTC. Translation: CASSPPAAGANVLTF.

This chain connects TRBV5-1 to TRBJ1-2; TRBD1 matches 7 bases. After removal of 2 bases from V and 7 bases from J, the junction contained 5 bases not matched to a gene. The CDR3 consists of 13 residues. Per germline, CDR1 SGHRS and CDR2 YFSETQ. The CDR3 DNA reads as TGCGCCAGCAGCTTAGCTGGGGACAGTGGCTACACCTTC. This translates into CASSLAGDSGYTF.

This chain links TRBV6-5 with TRBJ1-3; 8 positions match TRBD1. CDR1 MNHEY and CDR2 SVGAGI come from the germline V gene. Trimming at V came to 7 bases and at J to 5 bases, leaving 10 bases not matched to a gene. The CDR3 sequence is 15 residues long. In nucleotides, the CDR3 is TGTGCCAGCACCCCGGGACAGGCGGCAAGAAACACCATATATTTT. The encoded protein is CASTPGQAARNTIYF.

This chain joins TRBV20-1 and TRBJ2-7, with D uncertain. This CDR3 is 11 amino acids long. Trimming pared 6 bases from V and 7 bases from J, leaving 13 bases between. The V gene's germline CDR1 is DFQATT and CDR2 SNEGSKA (reference sequence). For the CDR3, the DNA is TGCAGTGCCCTGGTCCCTAAAGAGCAGTACTTC. Protein: CSALVPKEQYF.

The rearrangement joins TRBV20-1 to TRBJ1-6; no reliable D call. Germline CDR1 DFQATT, CDR2 SNEGSKA (reference sequence). CDR3 length equals 14 residues. The V end was cut by 3 bases, the J end by 5 bases, with 11 bases between. The CDR3 reads CSASETQNNSPLHF. The CDR3 DNA reads TGCAGTGCTAGTGAGACACAAAATAATTCACCCCTCCACTTT.

The V and J genes are TRBV7-9 and TRBJ2-1, with 8 bases fitting TRBD2. Germline loops: CDR1 SEHNR, CDR2 FQNEAQ (reference sequence). The junction had 8 bases not matched to a gene; V was cut back by 5 bases and J by 8 bases. The CDR3 sequence is 14 residues long. This chain's CDR3 is CASSPGGPLDEQFF. The CDR3 nucleotides are TGTGCCAGCAGCCCGGGAGGGCCCCTCGATGAGCAGTTCTTC.

The chain combines TRBV24-1 with TRBJ2-1; 8 bases fit TRBD2. J was trimmed by 10 bases and V by 3 bases; bases with no gene match: 1. The CDR3 is 12 amino acids. Germline V gene sequence: CDR1 KGHDR, CDR2 SFDVKD. The DNA for the CDR3 is TGTGCCACCAGTGATCCTAGCGGGGAGCAGTTCTTC. It yields the protein CATSDPSGEQFF.

The chain links TRBV7-9 to TRBJ1-1, with unresolved D. CDR3 length equals 13 residues. Trimming removed 0 bases at V and 6 bases at J, with 8 bases between. Per germline, CDR1 SEHNR and CDR2 FQNEAQ (reference sequence). This chain's CDR3 is CASSLATASEAFF. CDR3 nucleotide sequence: TGTGCCAGCAGCTTAGCGACGGCTTCTGAAGCTTTCTTT.